The 2 T cell receptor beta chains below come from one sample, sequenced in a study of blood T cell repertoires in COVID-19. The table came from immunoSEQ multiplex PCR; TCRdb's copy has only in-frame clones and leaves some out. The sample holds around 160,000 clones, over 75% seen once. Sequenced input: peripheral blood. The receptors here all came from a human donor in a cohort sampled during active COVID-19.

The chain uses TRBV7-8 and TRBJ2-7; D gene ambiguous. The V gene's germline CDR1 is SGHVS and CDR2 FQNEAQ. V was clipped by 1 base and J by 0 bases, with 7 bases between them. This CDR3 has 14 residues. CDR3 amino acids: CASSLGRSSYEQYF. As DNA, the CDR3 is TGTGCCAGCAGCTTAGGCCGCAGCTCCTACGAGCAGTACTTC. Using reference TRBV7-8 and TRBJ2-7 for the parts outside the CDR3, the full variable domain is GAGVSQSPRYKVAKRGQDVALRCDPISGHVSLFWYQQALGQGPEFLTYFQNEAQLDKSGLPSDRFFAERPEGSVSTLKIQRTQQEDSAVYLCASSLGRSSYEQYFGPGTRLTVT.

The V gene is TRBV5-6, the J gene TRBJ2-7; 9 bases fit TRBD1. This CDR3 is built from 14 residues. The V segment lost 3 bases and the J segment 6 bases; nucleotides outside the gene matches: 7. The germline CDR1 and CDR2 sequences are SGHDT and YYEEEE. Here the CDR3 reads CASSSDRGVGEQYF. CDR3 nucleotide sequence: TGTGCCAGCAGCTCCGACAGGGGGGTAGGCGAGCAGTACTTC.